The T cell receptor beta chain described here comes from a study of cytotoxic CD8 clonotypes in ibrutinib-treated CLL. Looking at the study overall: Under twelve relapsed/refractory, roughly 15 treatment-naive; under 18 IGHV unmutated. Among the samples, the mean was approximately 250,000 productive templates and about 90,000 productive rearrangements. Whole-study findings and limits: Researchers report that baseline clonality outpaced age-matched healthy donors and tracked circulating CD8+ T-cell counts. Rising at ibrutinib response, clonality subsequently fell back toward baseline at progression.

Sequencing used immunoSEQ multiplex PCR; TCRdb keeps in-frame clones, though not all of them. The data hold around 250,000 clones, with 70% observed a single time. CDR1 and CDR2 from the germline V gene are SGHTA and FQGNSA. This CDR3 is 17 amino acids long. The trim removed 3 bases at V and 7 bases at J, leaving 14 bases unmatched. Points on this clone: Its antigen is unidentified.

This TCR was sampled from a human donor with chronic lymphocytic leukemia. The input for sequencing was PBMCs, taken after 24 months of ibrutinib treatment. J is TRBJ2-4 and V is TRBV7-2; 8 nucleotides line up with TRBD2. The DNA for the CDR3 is TGTGCCAGCAGCTTCAGACCGGGACTAGAGGCATGGAACATTCAGTACTTC. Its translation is CASSFRPGLEAWNIQYF.